The rows below give T cell receptor beta chains drawn from one sample of a study of tumor-infiltrating lymphocytes in oesophageal squamous cell carcinoma. TCRdb re-analysed the PCR reads in MiXCR, keeping a single row per CDR3 protein. Among about 10,000 distinct CDR3 sequences listed, about 60% were seen once. Sequencing was carried out using esophageal tumor tissue. Every receptor here comes from a male donor with esophageal squamous cell carcinoma. CDR3s include the opening cysteine and the closing phenylalanine or tryptophan. D genes are given only for firm matches. Only some rows state a clone size, as once, few, many or a class for expanded clones.

size	V	J	D	CDR3	DNA
.	TRBV7-2	TRBJ2-7	TRBD1	CASSFYRGRYEQYF	TGTGCCAGCAGCTTCTACAGGGGGCGCTACGAGCAGTACTTC
few	TRBV7-7	TRBJ2-7	.	CASSPLPDRSVPNEQYF	TGTGCTAGCAGCCCGCTCCCCGACAGGTCAGTACCCAATGAGCAGTACTTC
.	TRBV7-2	TRBJ2-3	.	CASSAVLVSTDTQYF	TGTGCCAGCAGCGCGGTTCTGGTGAGCACAGATACGCAGTATTTT
.	TRBV6-1	TRBJ2-7	.	CASSPGTSFPLYEQYF	TGTGCCAGCAGCCCCGGGACCTCTTTCCCCCTATACGAGCAGTACTTC
.	TRBV7-6	TRBJ1-1	.	CASSLVGASTEAFF	TGTGCCAGCAGCTTAGTGGGGGCGAGCACTGAAGCTTTCTTT
.	TRBV7-9	TRBJ2-7	.	CASSDTGRNNEQYF	TGTGCCAGCAGCGATACCGGGAGAAATAATGAGCAGTACTTC
.	TRBV5-1	TRBJ2-3	TRBD1	CASSLAPQGANTGELYF	TGCGCCAGCAGCTTGGCGCCACAGGGGGCGAACACCGGGGAGCTGTATTTT
.	TRBV7-2	TRBJ2-7	.	CASSGTWTLSYEQYF	TGTGCCAGCAGTGGAACCTGGACACTATCCTACGAGCAGTACTTC
.	TRBV6-2/TRBV6-3	TRBJ2-7	.	CASSYSTLTSSYEQYF	TGTGCCAGCAGTTACTCGACCCTTACTAGCTCCTACGAGCAGTACTTC
medium-sized	TRBV28	TRBJ2-1	.	CASSSPGRNNEQFF	TGTGCCAGCAGTTCCCCGGGACGGAACAATGAGCAGTTCTTC
many	TRBV4-1	TRBJ2-7	.	CASSHNLDSEQYF	TGCGCCAGCAGCCACAATCTGGACAGTGAGCAGTACTTC
many	TRBV9	TRBJ1-6	.	CASSVNSYNSPLHF	TGTGCCAGCAGCGTAAACTCCTATAATTCACCCCTCCACTTT
few	TRBV6-2/TRBV6-3	TRBJ1-3	.	CASSSRQISGNTIYF	TGTGCCAGCAGTTCCCGACAGATCTCTGGAAACACCATATATTTT
.	TRBV6-8	TRBJ2-5	TRBD1	CASSRGQVTKETQYF	TGTGCCAGCAGTAGGGGACAGGTTACGAAAGAGACCCAGTACTTC
once	TRBV9	TRBJ2-1	TRBD2	CASSVEGGYEQFF	TGTGCCAGCAGCGTAGAGGGAGGGTACGAGCAGTTCTTC
.	TRBV28	TRBJ1-2	.	CASSSALGGDYGYTF	TGTGCCAGCAGTTCGGCTTTAGGGGGAGACTATGGCTACACCTTC
.	TRBV7-9	TRBJ2-6	.	CASSTYRVTGANVLTF	TGTGCCAGCAGCACATACAGGGTAACTGGGGCCAACGTCCTGACTTTC